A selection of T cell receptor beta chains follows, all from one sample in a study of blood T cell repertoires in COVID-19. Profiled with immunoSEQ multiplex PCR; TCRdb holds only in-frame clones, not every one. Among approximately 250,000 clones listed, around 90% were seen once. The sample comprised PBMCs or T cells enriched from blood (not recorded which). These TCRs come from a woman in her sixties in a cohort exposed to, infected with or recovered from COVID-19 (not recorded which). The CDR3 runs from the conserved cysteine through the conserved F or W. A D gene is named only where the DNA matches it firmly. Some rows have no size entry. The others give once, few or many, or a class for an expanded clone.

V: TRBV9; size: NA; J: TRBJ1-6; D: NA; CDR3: CASSVGAGNSPLHF; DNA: TGTGCCAGCAGCGTAGGAGCCGGTAATTCACCCCTCCACTTT
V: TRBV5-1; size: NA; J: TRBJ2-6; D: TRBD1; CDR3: CASSLVGQGTAGANVLTF; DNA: TGCGCCAGCAGCTTGGTTGGACAGGGCACGGCTGGGGCCAACGTCCTGACTTTC
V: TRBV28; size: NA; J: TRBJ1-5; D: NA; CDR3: CASSLAGDGNQPQHF; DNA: TGTGCCAGCAGTTTAGCAGGGGACGGCAATCAGCCCCAGCATTTT
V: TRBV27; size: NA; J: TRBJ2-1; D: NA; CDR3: CASSSLTVSSYNEQFF; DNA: TGTGCCAGCAGTTCCTTGACAGTAAGCTCCTACAATGAGCAGTTCTTC
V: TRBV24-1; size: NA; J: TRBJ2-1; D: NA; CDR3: CATSPKGNEQFF; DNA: TGTGCCACCAGTCCCAAGGGGAATGAGCAGTTCTTC
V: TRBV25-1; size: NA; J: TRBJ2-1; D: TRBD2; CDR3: CASSDLAGEGGNEQFF; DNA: TGTGCCAGCAGTGACCTAGCGGGAGAAGGGGGCAATGAGCAGTTCTTC
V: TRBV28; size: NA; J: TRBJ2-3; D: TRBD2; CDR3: CASSELAGGADTQYF; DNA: TGTGCCAGCAGTGAACTAGCGGGAGGAGCAGATACGCAGTATTTT
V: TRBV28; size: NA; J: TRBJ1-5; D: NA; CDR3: CASRVGQTNQPQHF; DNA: TGTGCCAGCAGGGTGGGACAAACCAATCAGCCCCAGCATTTT
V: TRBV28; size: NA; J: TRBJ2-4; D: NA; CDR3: CASSSLTLAKNIQYF; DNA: TGTGCCAGCAGTTCCCTTACTTTAGCCAAAAACATTCAGTACTTC
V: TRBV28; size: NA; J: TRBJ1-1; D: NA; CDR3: CASSAPRGNTEAFF; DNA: TGTGCCAGCAGTGCGCCAAGGGGAAACACTGAAGCTTTCTTT
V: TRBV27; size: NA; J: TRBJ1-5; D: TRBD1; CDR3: CASSLIGTGGYSNQPQHF; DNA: TGTGCCAGCAGTTTAATCGGGACAGGGGGGTATAGCAATCAGCCCCAGCATTTT
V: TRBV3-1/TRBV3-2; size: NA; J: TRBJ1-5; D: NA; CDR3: CASSQRVDGGNQPQHF; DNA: TGTGCCAGCAGCCAAAGGGTTGACGGGGGCAATCAGCCCCAGCATTTT
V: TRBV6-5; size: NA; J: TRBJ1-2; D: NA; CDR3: CASSLREDYGYTF; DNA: TGTGCCAGCAGTCTGAGGGAAGACTATGGCTACACCTTC
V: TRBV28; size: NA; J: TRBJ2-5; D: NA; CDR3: CASSFGGTQETQYF; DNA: TGTGCCAGCAGTTTTGGAGGAACCCAAGAGACCCAGTACTTC
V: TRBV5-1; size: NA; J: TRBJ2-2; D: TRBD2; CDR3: CASSTASGTNTGELFF; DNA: TGCGCCAGCAGCACTGCTAGCGGGACTAACACCGGGGAGCTGTTTTTT
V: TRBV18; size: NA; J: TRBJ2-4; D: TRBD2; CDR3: CASSPLPTSEAKNIQYF; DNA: TGTGCCAGCTCACCACTACCGACTAGCGAGGCCAAAAACATTCAGTACTTC
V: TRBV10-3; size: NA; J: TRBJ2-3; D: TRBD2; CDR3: CAISESRGTSAPQGTQYF; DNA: TGTGCCATCAGTGAGTCGAGGGGGACTAGCGCGCCCCAGGGTACGCAGTATTTT
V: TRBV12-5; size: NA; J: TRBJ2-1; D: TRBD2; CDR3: CASGLAGTSGRTGWEQFF; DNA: TGTGCTAGTGGTTTGGCAGGGACTAGCGGGAGGACGGGTTGGGAGCAGTTCTTC
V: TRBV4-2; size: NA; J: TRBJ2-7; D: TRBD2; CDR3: CASSQEGLAGAYEQYF; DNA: TGTGCCAGCAGCCAAGAGGGACTAGCGGGAGCCTACGAGCAGTACTTC
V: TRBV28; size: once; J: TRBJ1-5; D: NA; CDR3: CASSLNRARGNQPQHF; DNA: TGTGCCAGCAGTTTAAACAGGGCCCGTGGCAATCAGCCCCAGCATTTT
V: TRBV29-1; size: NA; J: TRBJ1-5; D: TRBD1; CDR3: CSVGDRPGNQPQHF; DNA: TGCAGCGTTGGGGACAGGCCTGGAAATCAGCCCCAGCATTTT
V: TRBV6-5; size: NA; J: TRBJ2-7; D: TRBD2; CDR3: CASSTRTSRRTEQYF; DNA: TGTGCCAGCAGTACGCGGACTAGCCGTCGAACCGAGCAGTACTTC
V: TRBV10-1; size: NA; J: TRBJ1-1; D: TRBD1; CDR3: CASSGGGGPIMNTEAFF; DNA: TGCGCCAGCAGTGGAGGGGGCGGACCCATCATGAACACTGAAGCTTTCTTT
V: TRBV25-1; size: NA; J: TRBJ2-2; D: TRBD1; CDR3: CASSGWTGGNTGELFF; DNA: TGTGCCAGCAGTGGATGGACAGGGGGGAACACCGGGGAGCTGTTTTTT
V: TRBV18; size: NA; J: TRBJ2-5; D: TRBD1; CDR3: CASSPRPGTDEETQYF; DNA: TGTGCCAGCTCACCCCGGCCCGGGACAGATGAAGAGACCCAGTACTTC
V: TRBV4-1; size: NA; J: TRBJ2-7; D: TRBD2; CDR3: CASSHTSVPYEQYF; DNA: TGCGCCAGCAGCCACACTAGCGTACCCTACGAGCAGTACTTC
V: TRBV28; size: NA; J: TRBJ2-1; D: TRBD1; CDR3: CASSLGTVSYNEQFF; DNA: TGTGCCAGCAGTTTAGGGACAGTCTCCTACAATGAGCAGTTCTTC
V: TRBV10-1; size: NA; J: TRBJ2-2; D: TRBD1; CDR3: CASSERTGDTGELFF; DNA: TGCGCCAGCAGTGAGAGGACAGGGGACACCGGGGAGCTGTTTTTT
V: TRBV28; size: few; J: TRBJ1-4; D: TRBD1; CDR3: CASSSGQGQAEKLFF; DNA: TGTGCCAGCAGTTCCGGACAGGGACAGGCTGAAAAACTGTTTTTT
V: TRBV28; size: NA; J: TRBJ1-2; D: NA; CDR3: CASSLTGKLGYTF; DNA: TGTGCCAGCAGTTTAACAGGGAAGCTTGGCTACACCTTC
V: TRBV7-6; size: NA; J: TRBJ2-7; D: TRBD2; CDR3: CASSPGASGTYEQYF; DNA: TGTGCCAGCAGCCCTGGGGCTAGCGGAACCTACGAGCAGTACTTC
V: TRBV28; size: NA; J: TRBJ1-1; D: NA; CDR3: CASSLSRVNTEAFF; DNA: TGTGCCAGCAGTTTGTCTCGTGTGAACACTGAAGCTTTCTTT
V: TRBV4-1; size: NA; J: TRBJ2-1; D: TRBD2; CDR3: CASSQAVLTSGFYNEQFF; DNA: TGCGCCAGCAGCCAAGCCGTTTTGACTAGCGGCTTTTACAATGAGCAGTTCTTC
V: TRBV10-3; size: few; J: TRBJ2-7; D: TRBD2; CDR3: CAITTSGSYEQYF; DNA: TGTGCCATCACGACTAGCGGGAGCTACGAGCAGTACTTC
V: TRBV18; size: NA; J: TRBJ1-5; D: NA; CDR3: CASSPLGHSDSNQPQHF; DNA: TGTGCCAGCTCACCATTGGGACACAGCGATAGCAATCAGCCCCAGCATTTT
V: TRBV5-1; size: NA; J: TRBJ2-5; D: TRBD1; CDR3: CASKPTGGKETQYF; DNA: TGCGCCAGCAAACCGACAGGGGGCAAGGAGACCCAGTACTTC
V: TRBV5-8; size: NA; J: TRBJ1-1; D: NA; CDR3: CASSLGGRHNTEAFF; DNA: TGTGCCAGCAGCTTGGGGGGCAGGCATAACACTGAAGCTTTCTTT
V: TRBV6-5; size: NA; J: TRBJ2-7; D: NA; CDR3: CASRETEGISYEQYF; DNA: TGTGCCAGCAGAGAGACCGAGGGTATCTCCTACGAGCAGTACTTC
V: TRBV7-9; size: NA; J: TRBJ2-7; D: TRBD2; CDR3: CASSPSGRAVEQYF; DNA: TGTGCCAGCAGCCCTAGCGGGAGGGCCGTCGAGCAGTACTTC
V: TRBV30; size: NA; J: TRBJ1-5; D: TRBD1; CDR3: CAWGGTGGGQPQHF; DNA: TGTGCCTGGGGTGGGACAGGGGGCGGTCAGCCCCAGCATTTT
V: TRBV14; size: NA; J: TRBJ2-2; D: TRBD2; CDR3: CASSSTLAANTGELFF; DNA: TGTGCCAGCAGCTCAACACTAGCGGCGAACACCGGGGAGCTGTTTTTT
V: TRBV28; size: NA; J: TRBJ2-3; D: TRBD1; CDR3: CASTLDRVSDTQYF; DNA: TGTGCCAGCACCCTGGACAGGGTTTCAGATACGCAGTATTTT
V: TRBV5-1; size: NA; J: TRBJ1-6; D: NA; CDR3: CASSLDSVNSPLHF; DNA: TGCGCCAGCAGCTTGGATTCGGTCAATTCACCCCTCCACTTT
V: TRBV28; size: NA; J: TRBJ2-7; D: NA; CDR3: CASSLWAGLSSYEQYF; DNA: TGTGCCAGCAGTTTATGGGCGGGCTTAAGCTCCTACGAGCAGTACTTC
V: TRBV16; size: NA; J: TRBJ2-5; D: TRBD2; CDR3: CASSHLGLEIETQYF; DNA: TGTGCCAGCAGCCACCTGGGACTAGAGATCGAGACCCAGTACTTC
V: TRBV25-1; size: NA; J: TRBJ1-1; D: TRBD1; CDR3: CASSRTGTEAFF; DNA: TGTGCCAGCAGTAGGACAGGGACTGAAGCTTTCTTT
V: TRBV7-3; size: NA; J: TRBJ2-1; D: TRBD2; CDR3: CASSLMPGTSGRDYNEQFF; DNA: TGTGCCAGCAGCTTAATGCCCGGGACTAGCGGGAGGGACTACAATGAGCAGTTCTTC
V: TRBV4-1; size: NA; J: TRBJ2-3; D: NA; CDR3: CASSQDRTDTQYF; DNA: TGCGCCAGCAGCCAAGATCGGACAGATACGCAGTATTTT
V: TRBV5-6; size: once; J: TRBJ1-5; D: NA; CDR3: CASSLGGNNQPQHF; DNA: TGTGCCAGCAGCTTGGGCGGTAACAATCAGCCCCAGCATTTT
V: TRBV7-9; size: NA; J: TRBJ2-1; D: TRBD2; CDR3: CASSLRTSGSYEQFF; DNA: TGTGCCAGCAGCTTACGGACTAGCGGGAGTTATGAGCAGTTCTTC
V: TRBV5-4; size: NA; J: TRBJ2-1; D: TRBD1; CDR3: CASSLGTGGSYNEQFF; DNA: TGTGCCAGCAGCTTAGGGACAGGGGGCTCCTACAATGAGCAGTTCTTC
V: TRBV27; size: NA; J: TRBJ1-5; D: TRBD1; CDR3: CASRPDRVGNQPQHF; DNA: TGTGCCAGCAGACCCGACAGGGTTGGGAATCAGCCCCAGCATTTT